This T cell receptor beta chain stems from a study of T-cell memory formation after mild COVID-19. Broader study findings: Researchers found some responding clones in pre-infection memory, a sign that cross-reactive memory joined. CD4+ clones that contracted lay mainly in CM and EM; CD8+ ones lay in EMRA.

As to this clonotype: Its specificity is not known.

TCRdb reanalysed the 5' RACE reads using MiXCR and keeps one entry per CDR3 protein. The sample holds approximately 250,000 distinct CDR3 sequences, about a sixth seen once. This CDR3 spans 18 amino acids. Germline values: CDR1 SGHTA, CDR2 FQGTGA. V lost 2 bases to trimming and J lost 9 bases, with 26 bases between them. The V and J genes are TRBV7-3 and TRBJ2-1; D perhaps matches TRBD2 (6 bases). Sequences were obtained from PBMCs or a T cell subset sorted from them (not recorded which). The sequence came from a man younger than 30 who had mild COVID-19 (a few samples of this study predate the infection). Cell type and time point are not known. The CDR3 region has the DNA TGTGCCAGCAGCTTAGAATCGGCGGGGCCCCGGGAACGGCTTGAGCAGTTCTTC. It specifies CASSLESAGPRERLEQFF.